The 14 T cell receptor beta chains below all came from one sample that was sequenced in a study of blood T cell repertoires in COVID-19. Libraries were prepared by immunoSEQ multiplex PCR; TCRdb keeps only in-frame clonotypes and omits some of them. The profile shows under 300,000 clones, 80% to 90% of them singletons. Sequenced input: peripheral blood. The receptors here all came from a man in his sixties with acute or convalescent COVID-19.

The V and J genes are TRBV5-1 and TRBJ2-2, with 7 bases identical to TRBD1. This CDR3 spans 16 amino acids. V shed 5 bases, J shed 1 base, and the junction held 8 bases outside the gene matches. Germline assignment: CDR1 SGHRS and CDR2 YFSETQ. The CDR3 is CASRKLQGRNTGELFF. The CDR3 nucleotides are TGCGCCAGCAGAAAACTACAGGGGCGGAACACCGGGGAGCTGTTTTTT.

This clone was counted a few times. The genes are TRBV5-1 and TRBJ2-3; D not certain. This CDR3 region has 12 residues. Trimming took 1 base from V and 6 from J, leaving 6 bases between them. Per germline, CDR1 SGHRS and CDR2 YFSETQ. CDR3 in amino acids: CASSLSLDTQYF. DNA for the CDR3: TGCGCCAGCAGCTTGTCTCTTGATACGCAGTATTTT.

The chain employs TRBV7-8 and TRBJ1-6; 8 bases fit TRBD1. The CDR3 runs to 14 residues. Germline loops: CDR1 SGHVS, CDR2 FQNEAQ. The V gene end was trimmed by 1 base and the J gene end by 9 bases; junction bases not matched to a gene: 2. The DNA for the CDR3 is TGTGCCAGCAGCTTAGGTGGACAGGGTTCACCCCTCCACTTT. It encodes CASSLGGQGSPLHF. The variable domain in full, with the rest retrieved from reference TRBV7-8 and TRBJ1-6, is GAGVSQSPRYKVAKRGQDVALRCDPISGHVSLFWYQQALGQGPEFLTYFQNEAQLDKSGLPSDRFFAERPEGSVSTLKIQRTQQEDSAVYLCASSLGGQGSPLHFGNGTRLTVT.

V usage is TRBV19 and J usage is TRBJ1-4; D not resolved. Germline V gene sequence: CDR1 LNHDA, CDR2 SQIVND (reference sequence). CDR3 length equals 15 residues. Trimming pared 4 bases from V and 5 bases from J, leaving 14 bases between. The chain's CDR3 is CASSNGRQENEKLFF. In DNA, the CDR3 is TGTGCCAGTAGTAACGGCCGACAAGAAAATGAAAAACTGTTTTTT.

The V gene is TRBV12-3 or TRBV12-4, the J gene TRBJ2-3; D remains ambiguous. V was pared by 2 bases and J by 6 bases, with 3 bases between. The CDR3 covers 11 residues. The CDR3 protein is CASSLRDTQYF. DNA for the CDR3: TGTGCCAGCAGTTTACGGGATACGCAGTATTTT.

This rearrangement joins TRBV11-3 to TRBJ2-1, with 14 bases aligning to TRBD2. CDR1 and CDR2 (germline): SGHNT, YENEEA. The CDR3 totals 18 residues. With V trimmed by 1 base and J by 5 bases, 7 bases remained unmatched. The CDR3 sequence: CASSLVGTSGSKNNEQFF. The CDR3 nucleotides are TGTGCCAGCAGCTTAGTCGGGACTAGCGGGAGTAAAAACAATGAGCAGTTCTTC.

This chain uses TRBV9 with TRBJ2-7; TRBD2 matches at 7 bases. This CDR3 region has 15 residues. Germline trimming cut 0 bases from V and 3 bases from J; bases unmatched to any gene: 6. Germline CDR1 is SGDLS and CDR2 is YYNGEE. The CDR3 is CASSVASGEIYEQYF. CDR3 DNA sequence: TGTGCCAGCAGCGTAGCAAGCGGGGAGATCTACGAGCAGTACTTC.

In nucleotides, the CDR3 is TGTGCCAGCAGCCAAGATCCCACTAGCGGGCCCAACACCGGGGAGCTGTTTTTT. Its translation: CASSQDPTSGPNTGELFF. The chain has TRBV3-1 (or the pseudogene TRBV3-2) and TRBJ2-2; 9 positions match TRBD2. The CDR3 sequence is 18 residues long. Germline V gene lookup returns CDR1 LGHDT and CDR2 YNNKEL (reference sequence). Germline trimming cut 0 bases from V and 2 bases from J; bases unmatched to any gene: 7.

This clone turned up a few times. V usage is TRBV28 and J usage is TRBJ1-5; D call uncertain. The CDR3 extends over 15 amino acids. V dropped 5 bases and J dropped 2 bases, with 13 bases sitting between them. Germline CDR1 and CDR2: MDHEN and SYDVKM. The CDR3 here is CASSPVRAGNQPQHF. The CDR3 nucleotides read TGTGCCAGCAGTCCCGTGAGGGCCGGCAATCAGCCCCAGCATTTT.

V and J are TRBV5-1 and TRBJ2-7; 10 bases map to TRBD2. Germline CDR1 reads SGHRS; CDR2 reads YFSETQ. The CDR3 has 16 residues. V was clipped by 4 bases and J by 4 bases; unmatched bases: 11. This chain's CDR3 is CASSRGLATNSYEQYF. In DNA form, the CDR3 reads TGCGCCAGCAGCCGGGGACTAGCGACCAACAGTTACGAGCAGTACTTC.

The chain recombines TRBV9 with TRBJ1-5, with 7 bases that match TRBD1. This CDR3 has 15 amino acids. Germline CDR1 reads SGDLS; CDR2 reads YYNGEE. V lost 6 bases, J lost 0 bases, and 6 bases stayed unmatched. CDR3 sequence: CASNRQGYSNQPQHF. The CDR3 DNA is TGTGCCAGCAACCGACAGGGCTATAGCAATCAGCCCCAGCATTTT.

The rearrangement uses TRBV30 and TRBJ2-2; 7 bases line up with TRBD2. The CDR3 extends over 15 amino acids. Trimming cost V 5 bases and J 4 bases; bases outside gene matches: 10. Germline V gene lookup returns CDR1 GTSNPN and CDR2 SVGIG (reference sequence). The CDR3, as DNA: TGTGCCTGGGACCGGGGAGGGGAACGCACCGGGGAGCTGTTTTTT. It specifies CAWDRGGERTGELFF.

This chain links TRBV6-2 or TRBV6-3 with TRBJ1-5, with D hard to call. Trimming took 6 bases from V and 4 from J, leaving 10 bases between them. CDR3 length: 13 amino acids. Germline V gives CDR1 MNHEY, CDR2 SVGEGT. CDR3 amino acids: CASSFQTNQPQHF. The CDR3 nucleotides read TGTGCCAGCAGCTTTCAAACTAATCAGCCCCAGCATTTT.

The chain recombines TRBV29-1 with TRBJ1-1, with unresolved D. This CDR3 spans 9 amino acids. V was trimmed by 7 bases and J by 5 bases, leaving 5 bases between them. Germline values: CDR1 SQVTM, CDR2 ANQGSEA. Here the CDR3 DNA reads TGCAGCGCCGGGACTGAAGCTTTCTTT. Its protein is CSAGTEAFF.